One and the same sample provided the 16 T cell receptor beta chains below, sequenced in a study of blood T cell repertoires in COVID-19. Generated by immunoSEQ multiplex PCR, the TCRdb table keeps only in-frame clones and is missing some. The sample holds about 330,000 clones, approximately 87% seen once. The specimen sequenced was peripheral blood. These receptors came from a woman aged 45-60 years with active or convalescent COVID-19.

V gene TRBV5-1 combines with J gene TRBJ2-7; 9 nucleotides match TRBD1. CDR3 length equals 14 residues. V gave up 3 bases and J gave up 5 bases; unmatched junction bases: 6. Germline-derived CDR1 and CDR2 are SGHRS and YFSETQ. The CDR3 loop is CASSSGQGKDEQYF. The CDR3 DNA reads as TGCGCCAGCAGCTCGGGACAGGGAAAGGACGAGCAGTACTTC.

This sequence joins TRBV10-3 and TRBJ1-2; the match to TRBD1 covers 9 bases. This CDR3 contains 14 residues. The germline V gene has CDR1 ENHRY and CDR2 SYGVKD. The J segment lost 3 bases and the V segment lost 4 bases, leaving 3 bases of the junction unmatched. The CDR3 DNA sequence: TGTGCCATCAGTGCCCGGGACAGGGACTATGGCTACACCTTC. It encodes CAISARDRDYGYTF.

The chain has TRBV7-8 and TRBJ1-2, with D perhaps TRBD1 (5 bases). The CDR3 covers 14 residues. V gave up 1 base and J gave up 5 bases, with 11 bases separating them. Germline V gene lookup returns CDR1 SGHVS and CDR2 FQNEAQ. The chain's CDR3 is CASSLVRADYGYTF. CDR3 sequence (DNA): TGTGCCAGCAGCTTAGTCAGGGCTGATTATGGCTACACCTTC.

This sequence joins TRBV19 and TRBJ2-7; the D gene is possibly TRBD1 (5 bases). CDR1 and CDR2 from the germline V gene are LNHDA and SQIVND (reference sequence). V lost 1 base and J 5 bases, leaving 15 bases between the germline ends. This CDR3 spans 15 amino acids. CDR3 sequence: CASSIGRQGRDEQYF. Here the CDR3 DNA reads TGTGCCAGTAGTATAGGTCGGCAGGGTCGAGACGAGCAGTACTTC.

The rearrangement uses TRBV4-1 and TRBJ2-1, with 11 positions matching TRBD1. The V gene end was trimmed by 6 bases and the J gene end by 9 bases; junction bases not matched to a gene: 4. Germline V gene data show CDR1 as MGHRA and CDR2 as YSYEKL. The CDR3 has 13 residues. The CDR3: CASRGTGGTEQFF. In DNA, the CDR3 is TGCGCCAGCAGAGGGACAGGGGGAACTGAGCAGTTCTTC.

In this sample, this clone turned up a few times. A much larger clone sits a single nucleotide away, making a read error possible. The V gene is TRBV5-1, the J gene TRBJ1-1; no firm D call. The CDR3 contains 13 residues. Trimming shortened V by 4 bases and J by 1 base, and 8 bases separated the two germline ends. Looked up from germline, CDR1 is SGHRS and CDR2 is YFSETQ. CDR3 region: CASSLGSNTEAFF. The CDR3 DNA reads TGCGCCAGCAGCCTCGGGTCGAACACTGAAGCTTTCTTT.

The rearrangement links TRBV4-1 to TRBJ2-7, with 7 nucleotides matching TRBD2. Germline CDR1 is MGHRA and CDR2 is YSYEKL. This CDR3 has 14 amino acids. Trimming took 7 bases from V and 2 from J; bases not matched to a gene: 8. Written as DNA, the CDR3 is TGCGCCAGCAAGAAATGGGAGGGAACCTACGAGCAGTACTTC. This encodes CASKKWEGTYEQYF.

This clone was seen a few times. This chain links TRBV19 with TRBJ2-7; a weak D match, TRBD2 (6 bases). V was shortened by 4 bases and J by 0 bases, with 16 bases between the two germline ends. The CDR3 consists of 16 residues. Germline CDR1 and CDR2: LNHDA and SQIVND (reference sequence). CDR3 in DNA: TGTGCCAGTAGTAAGGGACGGGACTTAGCCTCCTACGAGCAGTACTTC. This encodes CASSKGRDLASYEQYF.

V and J are TRBV4-2 and TRBJ1-5; D may be TRBD1 (5 bases). CDR3 length equals 19 residues. CDR1 LGHNA and CDR2 YNFKEQ come from the germline V gene. Trimming shortened V by 0 bases and J by 3 bases, and 21 bases separated the two germline ends. The CDR3 spells CASSQEIEGRIGINQPQHF. As DNA, the CDR3 is TGTGCCAGCAGCCAAGAAATAGAGGGGAGGATAGGGATCAATCAGCCCCAGCATTTT.

This chain connects TRBV4-1 to TRBJ1-4; no clear D. Trimming left V 1 base short and J 3 bases short, with 12 bases between. CDR3 length: 16 residues. Germline CDR1 is MGHRA and CDR2 is YSYEKL. The CDR3 loop reads CASSQVTLEANEKLFF. CDR3 nucleotides: TGCGCCAGCAGCCAAGTAACCCTGGAGGCTAATGAAAAACTGTTTTTT.

This chain joins TRBV7-9 and TRBJ2-6; D possibly corresponds to TRBD1 (5 bases). The V gene's germline CDR1 is SEHNR and CDR2 FQNEAQ (reference sequence). V lost 4 bases and J 0 bases, leaving 7 bases between the germline ends. The CDR3 contains 15 residues. The CDR3 reads CASSSDNSGANVLTF. CDR3 sequence (DNA): TGTGCCAGCAGCTCGGACAACTCTGGGGCCAACGTCCTGACTTTC.

About this clone itself: The junction differs from germline at one of its ends, possibly a read error. This sequence joins TRBV7-3 and TRBJ2-1; 11 nucleotides line up with TRBD2. Germline CDR1 SGHTA, CDR2 FQGTGA. The CDR3 contains 15 residues. This CDR3 reads CASSVTSGGSNEQFF. The CDR3 nucleotides read TGTGCCAGCAGCGTAACTAGCGGGGGTAGCAATGAGCAGTTCTTC.

CDR3 residues: CASSVETSGIGTQYF. The DNA for the CDR3 is TGTGCCAGCAGCGTAGAAACTAGCGGTATTGGTACGCAGTATTTT. J is TRBJ2-3 and V is TRBV9; 8 bases are shared with TRBD2. The CDR3 is 15 residues long. V lost 0 bases, J lost 8 bases, and 8 bases stayed unmatched. Looked up from germline, CDR1 is SGDLS and CDR2 is YYNGEE.

Points on this clone: The sample carries other DNA sequences with the same CDR3. This rearrangement joins TRBV7-2 to TRBJ1-1; D is possibly TRBD1 (5 bases). V was trimmed by 0 bases and J by 0 bases, leaving 8 bases between them. Per the germline V gene, CDR1 is SGHTA and CDR2 is FQGNSA. There are 15 residues in the CDR3. The CDR3 here is CASSLAGQMNTEAFF. CDR3 in DNA: TGTGCCAGCAGCTTAGCGGGGCAGATGAACACTGAAGCTTTCTTT.

The chain links TRBV28 to TRBJ1-2; D not certain. This CDR3 is 15 amino acids long. From germline, CDR1 is MDHEN and CDR2 SYDVKM. V was cut by 1 base and J by 0 bases, with 9 bases left in between. The CDR3 is CASSLYQKANYGYTF. The CDR3, as DNA: TGTGCCAGCAGTTTATACCAGAAAGCTAACTATGGCTACACCTTC.

Points on this clone: A read error may account for a junction end that differs from germline. The rearrangement joins TRBV27 to TRBJ1-6; D unclear. The germline CDR1 and CDR2 sequences are MNHEY and SMNVEV (reference sequence). The CDR3 is 15 residues long. CDR3 DNA: TGTGCCAGCCATCAGAATCTCCCCGGGTTTTCACCCCTCTACTTT. Protein sequence: CASHQNLPGFSPLYF.